Following are 9 T cell receptor beta chains from one sample sequenced in a study of cytomegalovirus exposure and HLA in healthy donors (dated by TCRdb to about 2017). Library method: the immunoSEQ multiplex PCR assay. A mixture of 60 forward primers for TCR Vbeta segments and 13 reverse primers for TCR Jbeta segments was used in the multiplex PCR. TCRdb took this table from immuneACCESS and kept in-frame rearrangements with V and J called. Such tables lack part of the clones; where checked against another copy, unresolved V genes explain under half of the gap, and the rest is unexplained. Counted in this sample were 100,000 to 120,000 clones; less than 80% of them appeared once. The top ten constitute around 1.3% of the sample. Sequencing input: PBMCs. All receptors come from a man younger than 40 in good health and CMV-seronegative.

The chain recombines TRBV7-2 with TRBJ2-1; 7 bases fit TRBD1. This CDR3 comprises 12 residues. Germline loops: CDR1 SGHTA, CDR2 FQGNSA. J gave up 15 bases and V 5 bases, and 10 bases lay outside the gene matches. CDR3 residues: CASSKRLDRAFF. DNA for the CDR3: TGTGCCAGCAGCAAAAGACTCGACAGGGCGTTCTTC.

The chain recombines TRBV10-3 with TRBJ2-7; 10 nucleotides match TRBD1. This CDR3 contains 12 residues. J was trimmed by 9 bases and V by 5 bases; bases with no gene match: 4. The germline V gene encodes CDR1 ENHRY and CDR2 SYGVKD. CDR3 in DNA: TGTGCCATCAGTCCGGGACAGGGGATGCAGTACTTC. Amino acid sequence: CAISPGQGMQYF.

The V call is TRBV5-6, the J call TRBJ1-2, with 8 bases identical to TRBD1. This CDR3 has 16 amino acids. V was pared by 3 bases and J by 4 bases, with 11 bases of the junction left unmatched. Looked up from germline, CDR1 is SGHDT and CDR2 is YYEEEE. Written as DNA, the CDR3 is TGTGCCAGCAGCTCGGTCAGGGGGCGCAGTCTCTATGGCTACACCTTC. This sequence encodes CASSSVRGRSLYGYTF.

The J gene is TRBJ1-4, the V gene TRBV7-9, with 10 positions matching TRBD1. Trimming removed 5 bases from V and 8 bases from J; junction bases left unmatched: 8. Germline V lookup: CDR1 SEHNR, CDR2 FQNEAQ (reference sequence). The CDR3 is 15 residues long. The CDR3, as DNA: TGTGCCAGCAGCCGGGGGGGACAGGGGACCGAAAAACTGTTTTTT. Translated: CASSRGGQGTEKLFF.

This clone was seen more than once but under ten times. The V and J genes are TRBV6-5 and TRBJ1-4, with D tentatively TRBD1 (6 bases). Germline CDR1 MNHEY, CDR2 SVGAGI. The CDR3 is 15 amino acids. V dropped 8 bases and J dropped 8 bases, with 21 bases sitting between them. CDR3 loop: CASQGSNTGLEKLFF. As DNA, the CDR3 is TGTGCCAGCCAGGGGTCCAATACAGGGTTGGAAAAACTGTTTTTT.

The rearrangement joins TRBV6-1 to TRBJ2-7; a weak D match, TRBD1 (6 bases). Germline CDR1 and CDR2: MNHNS and SASEGT. The CDR3 is 13 residues long. V dropped 0 bases and J dropped 5 bases, with 8 bases sitting between them. The DNA of the CDR3 is TGTGCCAGCAGTGAAGCTCAGGGGAACGAGCAGTACTTC. Residues: CASSEAQGNEQYF.

This clone showed up just once. The chain couples TRBV30 to TRBJ2-7; TRBD1 might be the D (6 bases). The germline gives CDR1 GTSNPN, CDR2 SVGIG (reference sequence). There are 11 residues in the CDR3. The V end lost 2 bases, the J end lost 7 bases, and 9 bases lay between the germline ends. The CDR3 reads CAWSTGTEQYF. The CDR3 DNA follows: TGTGCCTGGAGTACTGGGACAGAGCAGTACTTC.

V is TRBV19 and J is TRBJ1-5, with unresolved D. Trimming cost V 9 bases and J 0 bases, with 18 bases left between them. CDR3 length: 16 amino acids. Germline CDR1 is LNHDA and CDR2 is SQIVND (reference sequence). As DNA, the CDR3 is TGTGCCAGCACCGGGGTGGGGAAGTATAGCAATCAGCCCCAGCATTTT. Translation gives CASTGVGKYSNQPQHF.

This clone was recorded a few times. The chain links TRBV4-2 to TRBJ2-1; 11 bases agree with TRBD2. J lost 7 bases, V lost 5 bases, and 4 bases had no gene match. Germline-derived CDR1 and CDR2 are LGHNA and YNFKEQ. The CDR3 covers 14 residues. CDR3 DNA: TGTGCCAGCAGCGAGGGACTAGCGGTTAATGAGCAGTTCTTC. Translating it yields CASSEGLAVNEQFF.